Following are 32 T cell receptor beta chains from one sample sequenced in a study of blood T cell repertoires in COVID-19. Profiled with immunoSEQ multiplex PCR; TCRdb holds only in-frame clones, not every one. The table shows a few hundred thousand clones, with around 83% occurring only once. The sample consisted of peripheral blood. All receptors derive from a woman aged 70-85 years with COVID-19, enrolled during active disease.

This clone was observed a few times. The chain carries TRBV7-2 and TRBJ1-2, with TRBD1 matching over 8 bases. The junction had 9 bases not matched to a gene; V was cut back by 5 bases and J by 4 bases. This CDR3 region has 15 residues. Germline V gene lookup returns CDR1 SGHTA and CDR2 FQGNSA. The CDR3 coding sequence is TGTGCCAGCAGCCCCGACAGGGGTGGCGTCTATGGCTACACCTTC. Translating gives CASSPDRGGVYGYTF.

In this sample, this clone turned up a few times. The genes are TRBV28 and TRBJ2-2; TRBD1 aligns across 8 bases. The germline V gene has CDR1 MDHEN and CDR2 SYDVKM. The CDR3 spans 18 residues. V trimming: 5 bases; J trimming: 5 bases; junction bases outside the gene matches: 16. DNA of the CDR3: TGTGCCAGCAGTGGGGGGATCGGACAGGGACTCATGACCGGGGAGCTGTTTTTT. Amino acid sequence: CASSGGIGQGLMTGELFF.

This clone was seen more than once but under ten times. The rearrangement links TRBV7-2 to TRBJ1-1; TRBD1 matches at 7 bases. This CDR3 is built from 15 residues. The germline V gene encodes CDR1 SGHTA and CDR2 FQGNSA. The ends lost 5 bases at V and 2 bases at J; junction bases unmatched: 8. CDR3 sequence reads: CASSPPTGTNTEAFF. The CDR3 coding sequence is TGTGCCAGCAGCCCTCCGACAGGGACTAACACTGAAGCTTTCTTT.

The chain has TRBV28 and TRBJ2-1; D call uncertain. V gave up 8 bases and J gave up 2 bases, with 7 bases separating them. This CDR3 region has 12 residues. Germline values: CDR1 MDHEN, CDR2 SYDVKM. The CDR3 DNA is TGTGCCAGCGGGCTAACCTACAATGAGCAGTTCTTC. Residues: CASGLTYNEQFF.

This clone was detected once. The genes are TRBV9 and TRBJ1-3; D ambiguous. This CDR3 has 13 residues. Germline lookup yields CDR1 SGDLS and CDR2 YYNGEE. Trimming pared 3 bases from V and 7 bases from J, leaving 11 bases between. The CDR3 region is CASSAYSTNTIYF. The DNA of the CDR3 is TGTGCCAGCAGCGCCTACAGCACCAACACCATATATTTT.

The sample holds one count of this clone. The genes are TRBV7-9 and TRBJ2-7, with TRBD1 as a possible D gene (5 bases). Germline assignment: CDR1 SEHNR and CDR2 FQNEAQ (reference sequence). V lost 7 bases to trimming and J lost 3 bases, with 19 bases between them. The CDR3 runs to 15 residues. The CDR3 region is CASIPRAGLFYEQYF. DNA for the CDR3: TGTGCCAGCATCCCTCGGGCAGGGCTTTTCTACGAGCAGTACTTC.

This clone was detected a few times. The V and J genes are TRBV4-3 and TRBJ2-7; 12 nucleotides match TRBD2. There are 17 residues in the CDR3. The junction had 6 bases not matched to a gene; V was cut back by 1 base and J by 2 bases. Germline CDR1 reads LGHNA; CDR2 reads YSLEER. CDR3 protein: CASSQGISSGRAYEQYF. The DNA of the CDR3 is TGCGCCAGCAGCCAAGGGATTTCTAGCGGGAGGGCCTACGAGCAGTACTTC.

The gene calls are TRBV28 and TRBJ1-1, with 9 bases identical to TRBD1. The CDR3 consists of 13 residues. The junction had 7 bases not matched to a gene; V was cut back by 11 bases and J by 3 bases. Germline CDR1 MDHEN, CDR2 SYDVKM. CDR3 sequence reads: CAGIRTGDTEAFF. The DNA for the CDR3 is TGTGCCGGCATACGGACAGGGGACACTGAAGCTTTCTTT.

The chain links TRBV14 to TRBJ2-6; tentative D call: TRBD1 (5 bases). Germline CDR1 SGHDN, CDR2 FVKESK. V was shortened by 2 bases and J by 5 bases, with 10 bases between the two germline ends. The CDR3 loop spans 15 amino acids. CDR3 coding DNA: TGTGCCAGCAGCCAAAGGGGCTGGTGGGCCAACGTCCTGACTTTC. Its protein is CASSQRGWWANVLTF.

This clone was detected only a few times. This chain uses TRBV19 with TRBJ2-7; 12 positions agree with TRBD2. Unmatched junction bases numbered 2, after V lost 4 bases and J lost 1 base. The CDR3 is made up of 15 amino acids. CDR1 LNHDA and CDR2 SQIVND come from the germline V gene (reference sequence). In DNA, the CDR3 is TGTGCCAGTAGTACCGGACTAGCGGGATCCTACGAGCAGTACTTC. Translated, it gives CASSTGLAGSYEQYF.

The chain is built from TRBV19 and TRBJ1-2; perhaps TRBD1 as D (5 bases). The V end lost 3 bases, the J end lost 6 bases, and 20 bases lay between the germline ends. From germline, CDR1 is LNHDA and CDR2 SQIVND (reference sequence). The CDR3 length is 16 residues. The CDR3 is CASSIYWGPRSDGYTF. CDR3 in DNA: TGTGCCAGTAGTATCTATTGGGGCCCAAGGTCGGATGGCTACACCTTC.

As regards this clone: Within the sample, other DNA sequences also encode this same CDR3. The V gene is TRBV5-1, the J gene TRBJ1-1; TRBD1 matches at 9 bases. CDR3 length: 14 residues. Germline V gene data show CDR1 as SGHRS and CDR2 as YFSETQ. The V segment lost 2 bases and the J segment 2 bases; nucleotides outside the gene matches: 1. The CDR3 loop is CASSLQGANTEAFF. As DNA, the CDR3 is TGCGCCAGCAGCTTACAGGGGGCTAACACTGAAGCTTTCTTT.

This chain joins TRBV5-6 and TRBJ1-5; D is ambiguous. V was clipped by 6 bases and J by 4 bases, with 14 bases between them. This CDR3 is built from 14 residues. CDR1 SGHDT and CDR2 YYEEEE come from the germline V gene. The CDR3 region has the DNA TGTGCCAGCACCCGAAGGGAGGGTAATCAGCCCCAGCATTTT. Amino acids: CASTRREGNQPQHF. Variable domain in full (rest from reference TRBV5-6 and TRBJ1-5): DAGVTQSPTHLIKTRGQQVTLRCSPKSGHDTVSWYQQALGQGPQFIFQYYEEEERQRGNFPDRFSGHQFPNYSSELNVNALLLGDSALYLCASTRREGNQPQHFGDGTRLSIL.

This clone was counted a few times. The CDR3 reads CASSVFAGGYGYTF. CDR3 sequence (DNA): TGTGCCAGCAGTGTATTCGCCGGAGGGTATGGCTACACCTTC. The rearrangement joins TRBV2 to TRBJ1-2, with D uncertain. This CDR3 has 14 residues. Trimming took 4 bases from V and 5 from J, leaving 14 bases between them. Germline CDR1 is SNHLY and CDR2 is FYNNEI.

The V call is TRBV19, the J call TRBJ2-3; TRBD2 agrees at 8 bases. This CDR3 comprises 18 residues. The germline V gene encodes CDR1 LNHDA and CDR2 SQIVND (reference sequence). Unmatched junction bases numbered 16, after V lost 5 bases and J lost 3 bases. The CDR3 loop is CASSSVREGHLRTDTQYF. The CDR3, as DNA: TGTGCCAGTAGTTCCGTCCGGGAGGGCCATTTGAGGACAGATACGCAGTATTTT.

V usage is TRBV28 and J usage is TRBJ1-1; D is undetermined. CDR1 MDHEN and CDR2 SYDVKM come from the germline V gene. V shed 5 bases and J shed 3 bases, with 4 bases lying between them. The CDR3 has 11 amino acids. The CDR3 region is CASSADTEAFF. The CDR3 DNA is TGTGCCAGCAGTGCGGACACTGAAGCTTTCTTT.

The J gene is TRBJ1-5, the V gene TRBV14; no firm D call. The CDR3 is 16 amino acids. Germline lookup yields CDR1 SGHDN and CDR2 FVKESK. V was shortened by 2 bases and J by 1 base, with 12 bases between the two germline ends. The CDR3 spells CASSQRGLLSNQPQHF. In nucleotides, the CDR3 is TGTGCCAGCAGCCAAAGAGGCCTCTTAAGCAATCAGCCCCAGCATTTT.

The chain joins TRBV5-1 to TRBJ2-7, with TRBD2 identical over 8 bases. Germline loops: CDR1 SGHRS, CDR2 YFSETQ. V gave up 3 bases and J gave up 4 bases; unmatched junction bases: 3. The CDR3 runs to 13 residues. This chain's CDR3 is CASSSGLVYEQYF. CDR3 in DNA: TGCGCCAGCAGCTCGGGACTAGTGTACGAGCAGTACTTC.

The chain joins TRBV29-1 to TRBJ2-5; the D gene is possibly TRBD2 (5 bases). Germline CDR1 and CDR2: SQVTM and ANQGSEA. Trimming removed 5 bases from V and 3 bases from J, with 13 bases in between. The CDR3 has 13 amino acids. CDR3 coding DNA: TGCAGCGTTTACACTAGTGAGAAAGAGACCCAGTACTTC. Amino acids: CSVYTSEKETQYF. Complete variable domain (other parts from reference TRBV29-1 and TRBJ2-5): SAVISQKPSRDICQRGTSLTIQCQVDSQVTMMFWYRQQPGQSLTLIATANQGSEATYESGFVIDKFPISRPNLTFSTLTVSNMSPEDSSIYLCSVYTSEKETQYFGPGTRLLVL.

This clone has more than one count but fewer than ten. The V and J genes are TRBV11-2 and TRBJ2-7; 12 positions match TRBD2. There are 16 residues in the CDR3. In germline, CDR1 is SGHAT, CDR2 FQNNGV. Unmatched junction bases numbered 7, after V lost 3 bases and J lost 4 bases. The CDR3 DNA sequence: TGTGCCAGCAGCTTCCCTAGCGGGAGGGGGGGTTACGAGCAGTACTTC. It specifies CASSFPSGRGGYEQYF.

The chain is built from TRBV30 and TRBJ1-2; 9 bases are a match to TRBD1. The CDR3 runs to 14 residues. The V and J ends lost 4 bases and 3 bases, in that order; junction bases with no gene match: 6. Germline assignment: CDR1 GTSNPN and CDR2 SVGIG (reference sequence). The DNA of the CDR3 is TGTGCCTGGAATAAACAGGGGGCTGACTATGGCTACACCTTC. This encodes CAWNKQGADYGYTF. Full variable domain (remainder filled in from reference TRBV30 and TRBJ1-2): SQTIHQWPATLVQPVGSPLSLECTVEGTSNPNLYWYRQAAGRGLQLLFYSVGIGQISSEVPQNLSASRPQDRQFILSSKKLLLSDSGFYLCAWNKQGADYGYTFGSGTRLTVV.

This chain joins TRBV9 and TRBJ2-3; 11 nucleotides line up with TRBD1. From germline, CDR1 is SGDLS and CDR2 YYNGEE. This CDR3 comprises 16 residues. V lost 7 bases, J lost 3 bases, and 10 bases stayed unmatched. The CDR3 DNA is TGTGCCAGCGGCAACGGAGGACAGGGGGCTACAGATACGCAGTATTTT. Translated, it gives CASGNGGQGATDTQYF.

The V gene is TRBV5-4, the J gene TRBJ2-3; 10 positions match TRBD2. The CDR3 runs to 15 residues. Germline CDR1 and CDR2: SGHNT and YYREEE (reference sequence). V shed 4 bases and J 4 bases; nucleotides not matched to a gene: 6. CDR3 bases: TGTGCCAGCAGCATTAGCGGGAGGCCCGCAGATACGCAGTATTTT. It specifies CASSISGRPADTQYF.

In regard to this clone: Other DNA sequences in the same sample also yield this CDR3. Here the CDR3 reads CASSQDGSYGYTF. The CDR3 region has the DNA TGCGCCAGCAGCCAAGACGGTAGCTATGGCTACACCTTC. The chain combines TRBV4-3 with TRBJ1-2; D unresolved. CDR1 is LGHNA and CDR2 is YSLEER in the germline V gene. With 0 bases removed from V and 4 bases from J, the gap between germline ends came to 6 bases. The CDR3 contains 13 residues.

The chain combines TRBV7-9 with TRBJ2-4, with a possible D match to TRBD2 (5 bases). The CDR3 consists of 15 residues. V lost 3 bases to trimming and J lost 8 bases, with 17 bases between them. In germline, CDR1 is SEHNR, CDR2 FQNEAQ (reference sequence). The CDR3 nucleotides are TGTGCCAGCAGCTTTTTACGGGGTAGTATAGACATTCAGTACTTC. Translated: CASSFLRGSIDIQYF.

This chain connects TRBV28 to TRBJ2-3, with D perhaps TRBD2 (5 bases). The V end lost 8 bases, the J end lost 2 bases, and 8 bases lay between the germline ends. CDR1 is MDHEN and CDR2 is SYDVKM in the germline V gene. This CDR3 is built from 12 residues. The CDR3 here is CASGSDTDTQYF. CDR3 bases: TGTGCCAGCGGGAGCGACACAGATACGCAGTATTTT.

CDR3: CAWSVHRNTEAFF. CDR3 bases: TGTGCCTGGAGTGTACATCGGAACACTGAAGCTTTCTTT. The rearrangement links TRBV30 to TRBJ1-1; D call uncertain. Germline CDR1 reads GTSNPN; CDR2 reads SVGIG (reference sequence). The CDR3 covers 13 residues. Trimming stripped 0 bases from V and 1 base from J, with 6 bases between.

The V gene is TRBV2, the J gene TRBJ2-2, with D possibly matching TRBD1 (6 bases). Germline CDR1 is SNHLY and CDR2 is FYNNEI. This CDR3 has 14 amino acids. The germline V and J ends were trimmed by 6 bases and 4 bases, with 12 bases remaining between them. The CDR3 region is CASSPGQFTGELFF. The CDR3 DNA follows: TGTGCCAGCAGCCCCGGACAGTTCACCGGGGAGCTGTTTTTT.

This sequence joins TRBV6-1 and TRBJ2-7; TRBD1 might be the D (5 bases). Trimming took 1 base from V and 5 from J, leaving 12 bases between them. The CDR3 consists of 14 residues. In germline, CDR1 is MNHNS, CDR2 SASEGT. CDR3 sequence reads: CASSEGRDYHEQYF. CDR3 coding DNA: TGTGCCAGCAGTGAAGGCAGGGATTACCACGAGCAGTACTTC.

The genes are TRBV6-2 or TRBV6-3 and TRBJ2-3; D remains ambiguous. This CDR3 is built from 14 residues. The V and J ends lost 2 bases and 3 bases respectively, with 9 bases between them. Germline V gene sequence: CDR1 MNHEY, CDR2 SVGEGT. DNA of the CDR3: TGTGCCAGCAGTTACGTGGCACCTACAGATACGCAGTATTTT. The encoded protein is CASSYVAPTDTQYF.

This clone was seen more than once but under ten times. V and J are TRBV19 and TRBJ2-5, with 7 bases fitting TRBD1. There are 14 residues in the CDR3. V gave up 5 bases and J gave up 4 bases; unmatched junction bases: 7. Germline assignment: CDR1 LNHDA and CDR2 SQIVND (reference sequence). CDR3 nucleotides: TGTGCCAGTAGTCTTACAACAGGGGCAGAGACCCAGTACTTC. It specifies CASSLTTGAETQYF.

The chain has TRBV24-1 and TRBJ2-1; no clear D. CDR3 size: 12 residues. CDR1 is KGHDR, CDR2 SFDVKD, per germline. V lost 5 bases, J lost 6 bases, and 7 bases lay in between. CDR3 residues: CATSGPGNEQFF. CDR3 DNA: TGTGCCACCAGTGGTCCGGGCAATGAGCAGTTCTTC.